This entry concerns a single T cell receptor (beta chain). Which antigen it targets is not known. Qualities for individual bases were not recorded, and no much larger clone is one base off. The data were taken from a study of T cell responses to AZD1222 COVID-19 vaccine (dated by TCRdb to the early 2020s). With regard to the full study: A total of 233 trial participants underwent TCR sequencing, of whom about 210 had received two doses of AZD1222 and some 25 had received two doses of the MenACWY control vaccine. Trial participants were enrolled into age subgroups of 18-55, 56-69 and 70-plus years, which contained around 150, 28 and 57 TCR-sequenced participants, respectively. Paper-wide results and their limitations: Spike-specific TCR breadth and depth rose significantly after two AZD1222 doses compared with day 0 and with MenACWY recipients. Conclusions about previously exposed vaccinees were limited because only a handful of AZD1222 recipients were SARS-CoV-2 seropositive at baseline. Most participants were white British and females outnumbered males, and the authors suggested that clonal diversity may have been underestimated. Because no day 14 peak-response samples were available, the repertoires could be characterized only after the peak T cell response. In the small 56-69-year group, the increase in depth fell short of significance, most likely because of low power. CD4 TCRs associated with the vaccine covered the entire spike protein, and the dominant responses were in regions 160-218 and 743-854. Epitopes outside the regions mutated in the B.1.351 and B.1.1.7 variants were reportedly recognized by nearly half of the unique spike-specific TCRs.

The CDR3 regions of human TCRbeta chains were subjected to immunosequencing. As for how the authors treated the data: TCRs in the repertoires were compared against a reference library of SARS-CoV-2-specific TCRs that had been generated with the MIRA antigen-specificity platform. Breadth meant the fraction of unique TCRs that were SARS-CoV-2-associated, whereas depth meant the fraction of total T cells that were SARS-CoV-2-associated. Each spike-specific TCR was assigned to its reactive spike region and to a CD4 or CD8 class using the MIRA data. Log10-transformed breadth and depth values were compared by one-way ANOVA with Sidak's multiple comparisons tests. What TCRdb holds here is the immuneACCESS table cut down to in-frame rearrangements. Part of the clones is not present; checked against another copy, under half of the missing clones reflect an unresolved V gene, and the others are unexplained. The DNA gave D and trimming, while V, J and clone size come from that table. For this sample the table gives roughly 140,000 clones, of which approximately 90% were detected only once. Less than 3.5% of the sample goes to the ten largest clones.

The time point label of this sample denotes: about 28 days (+/-7) after the second vaccine dose. AZD1222 recipients given second doses at about 4 weeks or at about 12 weeks were pooled, since spike-specific TCR depth and breadth were not found to differ between the two schedules. The vaccinee samples were drawn from two UK trials, COV001 and COV002, one of which was a single-blind randomized controlled phase 2/3 trial testing AZD1222 (ChAdOx1 nCoV-19) in healthy adults. For TCRbeta chain sequencing, PBMC samples were collected from trial participants at day 0 and at day 28 after the second dose. Trimming takes 7 bases off V and 9 bases off J; junction bases not matched to a gene: 11. From a lookup of the germline V gene, CDR1 and CDR2 are SQVTM and ANQGSEA. The CDR3 goes from the cysteine to the phenylalanine over 13 residues. Of the read, only the CDR3 DNA is kept; its 39 bases are in frame from base 1.

This TCR was recovered from an adult who received the AZD1222 COVID-19 vaccine. The sequenced sample was peripheral blood, obtained 28 days after the second AZD1222 dose. The chain couples TRBV29-1 to TRBJ2-4, and TRBD2 matches 8 of the central bases. CDR3 region: CSATAGLDAIQYF. The nucleotides read TGCAGCGCTACGGCGGGACTAGACGCCATTCAGTACTTC.